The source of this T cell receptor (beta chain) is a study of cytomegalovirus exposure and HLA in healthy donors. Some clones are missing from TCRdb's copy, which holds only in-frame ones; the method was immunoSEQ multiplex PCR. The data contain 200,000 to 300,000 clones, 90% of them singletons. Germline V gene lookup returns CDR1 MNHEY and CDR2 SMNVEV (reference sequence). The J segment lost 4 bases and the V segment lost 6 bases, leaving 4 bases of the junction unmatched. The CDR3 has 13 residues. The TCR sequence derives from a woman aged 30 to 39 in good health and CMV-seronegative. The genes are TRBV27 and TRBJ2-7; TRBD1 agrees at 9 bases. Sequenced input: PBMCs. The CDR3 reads CASRRQGVYEQYF. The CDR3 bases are TGTGCCAGCAGGCGACAGGGGGTTTACGAGCAGTACTTC.